This T cell receptor beta chain was sequenced for a study of T cell responses to AZD1222 COVID-19 vaccine. Points from the study as a whole: Among the donors, most were white British and more were female, and clonal diversity was possibly underestimated.

As for this clone: As yet, its antigen is unknown.

TCRdb's copy holds only in-frame clones and misses some; the assay was immunoSEQ multiplex PCR. The table records 100,000 to 150,000 clones, approximately 89% of them present only once. Germline CDR1 and CDR2: SGHRS and YFSETQ. This CDR3 contains 16 residues. Trimming at V came to 4 bases and at J to 7 bases, leaving 11 bases not matched to a gene. The source of this sequence is an adult in good health. The sample here was peripheral blood, taken on day 0 of AZD1222 vaccination. V gene TRBV5-1 combines with J gene TRBJ2-1, with 10 bases identical to TRBD2. Here the CDR3 reads CASSVDEASGSNEQFF. The CDR3 DNA sequence: TGCGCCAGCAGCGTGGATGAGGCTAGCGGGAGTAATGAGCAGTTCTTC.